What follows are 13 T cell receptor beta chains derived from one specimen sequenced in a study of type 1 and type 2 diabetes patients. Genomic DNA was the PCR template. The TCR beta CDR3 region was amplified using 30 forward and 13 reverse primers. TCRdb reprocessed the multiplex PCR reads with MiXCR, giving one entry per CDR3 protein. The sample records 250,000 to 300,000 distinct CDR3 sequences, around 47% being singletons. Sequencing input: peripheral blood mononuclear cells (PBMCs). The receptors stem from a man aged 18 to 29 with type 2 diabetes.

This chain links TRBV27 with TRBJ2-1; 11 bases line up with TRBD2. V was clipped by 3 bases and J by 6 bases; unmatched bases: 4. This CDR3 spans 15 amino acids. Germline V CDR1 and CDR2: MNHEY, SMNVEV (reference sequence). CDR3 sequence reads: CASSLGSGRANEQFF. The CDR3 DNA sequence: TGTGCCAGCAGTTTGGGTAGCGGGAGGGCCAATGAGCAGTTCTTC.

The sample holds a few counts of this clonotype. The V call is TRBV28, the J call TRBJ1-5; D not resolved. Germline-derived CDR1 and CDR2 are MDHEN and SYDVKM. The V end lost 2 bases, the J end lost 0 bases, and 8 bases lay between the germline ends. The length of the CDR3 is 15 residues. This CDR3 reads CASSLGTHSNQPQHF. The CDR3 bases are TGTGCCAGCAGTTTAGGCACCCATAGCAATCAGCCCCAGCATTTT. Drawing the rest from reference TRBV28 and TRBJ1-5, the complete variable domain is DVKVTQSSRYLVKRTGEKVFLECVQDMDHENMFWYRQDPGLGLRLIYFSYDVKMKEKGDIPEGYSVSREKKERFSLILESASTNQTSMYLCASSLGTHSNQPQHFGDGTRLSIL.

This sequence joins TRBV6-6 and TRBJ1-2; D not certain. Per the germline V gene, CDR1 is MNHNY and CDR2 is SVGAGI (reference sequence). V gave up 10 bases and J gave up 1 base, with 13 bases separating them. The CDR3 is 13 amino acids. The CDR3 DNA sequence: TGTGCCATCTTCCGTGGAGGTAACTATGGCTACACCTTC. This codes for CAIFRGGNYGYTF.

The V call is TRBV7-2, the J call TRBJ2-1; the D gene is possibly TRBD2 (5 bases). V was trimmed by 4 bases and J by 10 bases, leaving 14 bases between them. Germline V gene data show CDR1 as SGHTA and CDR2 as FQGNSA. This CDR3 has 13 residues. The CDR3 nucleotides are TGTGCCAGCAGCTCGAATCTAGCAGGCGAGCAGTTCTTC. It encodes CASSSNLAGEQFF.

The CDR3 DNA is TGTGCCAGCAGTTACGACCGGGACAGAGGCGAGCAGTACTTC. The encoded protein is CASSYDRDRGEQYF. V usage is TRBV6-6 and J usage is TRBJ2-7, with 7 bases matching TRBD1. The CDR3 is 14 amino acids. Germline values: CDR1 MNHNY, CDR2 SVGAGI (reference sequence). The V and J ends lost 2 bases and 6 bases, in that order; junction bases with no gene match: 7.

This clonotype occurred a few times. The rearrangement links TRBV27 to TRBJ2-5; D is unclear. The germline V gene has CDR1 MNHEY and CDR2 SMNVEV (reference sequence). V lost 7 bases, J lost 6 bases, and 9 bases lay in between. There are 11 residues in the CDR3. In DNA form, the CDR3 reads TGTGCCAGCATTTACGGCAAGACCCAGTACTTC. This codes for CASIYGKTQYF.

The CDR3 nucleotides read TGCAGTGCTAGAGATAGGGTGGACAGTTACACTGAAGCTTTCTTT. Translated: CSARDRVDSYTEAFF. The chain joins TRBV20-1 to TRBJ1-1; maybe TRBD1 (6 bases). The CDR3 spans 15 residues. Germline V gives CDR1 DFQATT, CDR2 SNEGSKA (reference sequence). V gave up 0 bases and J gave up 3 bases, with 14 bases separating them.

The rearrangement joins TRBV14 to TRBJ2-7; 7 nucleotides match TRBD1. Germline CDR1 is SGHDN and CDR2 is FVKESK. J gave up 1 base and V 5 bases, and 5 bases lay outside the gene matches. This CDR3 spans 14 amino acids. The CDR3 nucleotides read TGTGCCAGCAGCACCCAACAGGGGTCCTACGAGCAGTACTTC. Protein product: CASSTQQGSYEQYF.

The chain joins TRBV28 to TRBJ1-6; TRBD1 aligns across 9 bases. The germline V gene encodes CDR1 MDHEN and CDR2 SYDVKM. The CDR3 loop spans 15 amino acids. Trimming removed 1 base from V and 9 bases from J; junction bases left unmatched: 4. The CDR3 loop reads CASSLYRGLTSPLHF. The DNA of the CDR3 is TGTGCCAGCAGTTTATACAGGGGGCTGACTTCACCCCTCCACTTT.

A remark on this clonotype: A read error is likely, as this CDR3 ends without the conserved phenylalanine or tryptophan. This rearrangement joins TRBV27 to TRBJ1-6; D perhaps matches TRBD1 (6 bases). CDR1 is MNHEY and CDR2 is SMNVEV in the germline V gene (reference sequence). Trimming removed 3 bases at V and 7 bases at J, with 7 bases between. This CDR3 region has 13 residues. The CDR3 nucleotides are TGTGCCAGCAGTTTCGGACAGAATTCACCCCTCCACCTT. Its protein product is CASSFGQNSPLHL.

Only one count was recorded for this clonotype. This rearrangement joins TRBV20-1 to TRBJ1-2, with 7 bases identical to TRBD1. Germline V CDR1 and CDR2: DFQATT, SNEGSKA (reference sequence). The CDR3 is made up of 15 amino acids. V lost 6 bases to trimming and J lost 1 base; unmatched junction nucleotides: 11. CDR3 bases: TGCAGTGCCAGCGCTGCCGGGACAGATAACTATGGCTACACCTTC. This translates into CSASAAGTDNYGYTF.

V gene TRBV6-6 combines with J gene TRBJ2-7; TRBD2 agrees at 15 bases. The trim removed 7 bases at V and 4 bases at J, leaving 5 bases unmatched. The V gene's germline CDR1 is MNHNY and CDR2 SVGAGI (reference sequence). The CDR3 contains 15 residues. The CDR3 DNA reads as TGTGCCAGCACCGGACTAGCGGGAGGGGTGTACGAGCAGTACTTC. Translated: CASTGLAGGVYEQYF.

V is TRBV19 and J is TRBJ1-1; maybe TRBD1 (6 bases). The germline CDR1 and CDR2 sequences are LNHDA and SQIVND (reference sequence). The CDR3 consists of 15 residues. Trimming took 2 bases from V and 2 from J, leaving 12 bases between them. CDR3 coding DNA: TGTGCCAGTAGTATATCGCTAGGGGGTAACACTGAAGCTTTCTTT. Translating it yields CASSISLGGNTEAFF.